This is a list of T cell receptor beta chains from one sample in a study of tumor-infiltrating lymphocytes in oesophageal squamous cell carcinoma. TCRdb processed the PCR reads anew with MiXCR; each CDR3 protein has one entry. The sample lists roughly 12,000 distinct CDR3 sequences, roughly half occurring once. The sequenced sample was esophageal tumor tissue. The source of these receptors is a male donor with esophageal squamous cell carcinoma. CDR3s include the opening cysteine and the closing phenylalanine or tryptophan. A D gene is named only where the DNA matches it firmly. Clone size, where shown, is once, few, many, or a class for clones that have expanded.

d_call | j_call | clone_size | v_call | cdr3_aa | cdr3_nt
NA | TRBJ2-5 | NA | TRBV7-2 | CASSLAVRAGETQYF | TGTGCCAGCAGCCTAGCCGTGAGGGCCGGTGAGACCCAGTACTTC
TRBD1 | TRBJ2-1 | NA | TRBV7-2 | CASSTNPVTGHLGQFF | TGTGCCAGCAGCACCAACCCCGTGACAGGGCACCTCGGGCAGTTCTTC
NA | TRBJ2-5 | NA | TRBV27 | CASSRRGADNEQYF | TGTGCCAGCAGCCGTAGGGGAGCTGACAATGAGCAGTACTTC
NA | TRBJ2-1 | many | TRBV7-2 | CASSLTSIEQFF | TGTGCCAGCAGCTTAACTAGCATTGAGCAGTTCTTC
TRBD2 | TRBJ2-7 | NA | TRBV10-2 | CASSESPSSGAGGQVQYF | TGCGCCAGCAGTGAAAGCCCTTCTAGCGGTGCGGGGGGCCAGGTGCAGTACTTC
NA | TRBJ1-5 | NA | TRBV19 | CASSRAWGINQPQHF | TGTGCCAGTAGTAGGGCTTGGGGAATCAATCAGCCCCAGCATTTT
TRBD2 | TRBJ2-5 | once | TRBV7-6 | CASSLEAGTSEFF | TGTGCCAGCAGCTTAGAGGCCGGGACTAGCGAGTTCTTC
NA | TRBJ2-7 | NA | TRBV7-2 | CASSLALGPPYEQYF | TGTGCCAGCAGCTTGGCATTGGGCCCTCCCTACGAGCAGTACTTC
TRBD2 | TRBJ2-3 | NA | TRBV7-2 | CASSLAPGLAGGASTDTQYF | TGTGCCAGCAGCTTAGCCCCCGGACTAGCGGGAGGTGCTAGCACAGATACGCAGTATTTT
NA | TRBJ2-1 | NA | TRBV24-1 | CATSDTTTGSSYNEQFF | TGTGCCACCAGTGATACCACTACAGGGAGCTCCTACAATGAGCAGTTCTTC
TRBD2 | TRBJ2-1 | many | TRBV28 | CASREASGVNEQFF | TGTGCCAGCAGGGAGGCTAGCGGAGTCAATGAGCAGTTCTTC
NA | TRBJ1-1 | NA | TRBV28 | CASSLAGDVVAFF | TGTGCCAGCAGTTTGGCAGGGGACGTTGTTGCTTTCTTT
TRBD2 | TRBJ2-3 | once | TRBV24-1 | CATSGTSGGAAGTDTQYF | TGTGCCACCAGTGGGACTAGCGGGGGGGCCGCAGGCACAGATACGCAGTATTTT
TRBD2 | TRBJ2-7 | medium-sized | TRBV7-2 | CASSLRSSGTGEQYF | TGTGCCAGCAGCTTAAGGTCTAGCGGGACGGGTGAGCAGTACTTC
NA | TRBJ1-1 | NA | TRBV6-8 | CASSYRGGETEAFF | TGTGCCAGCAGTTACAGGGGTGGAGAGACTGAAGCTTTCTTT
TRBD1 | TRBJ1-6 | NA | TRBV11-3 | CASSPNRGQNSPLHF | TGTGCCAGCAGCCCCAACAGGGGGCAGAATTCACCCCTCCACTTT
NA | TRBJ2-7 | NA | TRBV28 | CASLDRSYEGQYF | TGTGCCAGCCTCGACAGGAGCTACGAGGGGCAGTACTTC
TRBD2 | TRBJ2-7 | NA | TRBV9 | CASSVGLAYEQYF | TGTGCCAGCAGCGTAGGACTAGCCTATGAGCAGTACTTC
NA | TRBJ2-5 | NA | TRBV10-1 | CASSEFIQETQYF | TGCGCCAGCAGTGAGTTTATCCAAGAGACCCAGTACTTC
NA | TRBJ2-1 | NA | TRBV7-3 | CASSITLSSYNEQFF | TGTGCCAGCAGCATTACCCTCAGCTCCTACAATGAGCAGTTCTTC
NA | TRBJ2-7 | NA | TRBV7-8 | CASGHLLNEQYF | TGTGCCAGCGGGCACCTTTTGAACGAGCAGTACTTC
TRBD1 | TRBJ2-1 | many | TRBV27 | CASRSGTGVNEQFF | TGTGCCAGCAGAAGTGGGACAGGGGTGAATGAGCAGTTCTTC
TRBD2 | TRBJ2-1 | NA | TRBV12-3/TRBV12-4 | CASREAGSGNEQFF | TGTGCCAGCAGAGAAGCGGGATCAGGCAATGAGCAGTTCTTC
TRBD1 | TRBJ2-7 | few | TRBV7-6 | CASSSGGGSAGSHEQYF | TGTGCCAGCAGCTCAGGGGGTGGCAGCGCAGGGTCCCACGAGCAGTACTTC
TRBD1 | TRBJ2-1 | NA | TRBV7-3 | CASSSGTGIENEQFF | TGTGCCAGCAGCTCAGGGACAGGGATTGAGAATGAGCAGTTCTTC
TRBD1 | TRBJ2-1 | NA | TRBV7-3 | CASSRDRGGNEQFF | TGTGCCAGCAGCCGGGACAGGGGAGGGAATGAGCAGTTCTTC
NA | TRBJ2-5 | NA | TRBV12-3/TRBV12-4 | CASSSSWGGNRVQETQYF | TGTGCCAGCAGTTCCTCTTGGGGGGGGAACAGGGTCCAAGAGACCCAGTACTTC
NA | TRBJ2-3 | NA | TRBV7-2 | CASSLSGGTDTQYF | TGTGCCAGCAGCTTATCAGGGGGGACAGATACGCAGTATTTT
NA | TRBJ2-1 | NA | TRBV7-3 | CASSLGPHEGEARWNEQFF | TGTGCCAGCAGCTTAGGCCCCCACGAGGGGGAGGCTCGATGGAATGAGCAGTTCTTC
TRBD1 | TRBJ1-5 | NA | TRBV6-2/TRBV6-3 | CASSYPYWTGFNQPQHF | TGTGCCAGCAGTTACCCTTATTGGACAGGATTTAATCAGCCCCAGCATTTT
NA | TRBJ1-2 | NA | TRBV7-3 | CASTGRRMDGYTF | TGTGCCAGCACAGGACGGAGGATGGATGGCTACACCTTC
TRBD2 | TRBJ2-7 | NA | TRBV28 | CASSYSGRVYEQYF | TGTGCCAGCAGTTACAGCGGGAGGGTTTACGAGCAGTACTTC
NA | TRBJ2-2 | NA | TRBV20-1 | CSARQLGLSGELFF | TGCAGTGCTAGACAACTGGGACTCTCCGGGGAGCTGTTTTTT
TRBD2 | TRBJ2-7 | NA | TRBV7-6 | CASSLAGGRTSYEQYF | TGTGCCAGCAGCTTAGCGGGAGGGAGGACTTCCTACGAGCAGTACTTC
TRBD1 | TRBJ2-1 | NA | TRBV7-3 | CASSSPDREEQFF | TGTGCCAGCAGCTCCCCGGACAGGGAAGAGCAGTTCTTC
NA | TRBJ2-7 | many | TRBV7-2 | CASSLAVGYEQYF | TGTGCCAGCAGCTTAGCGGTAGGGTACGAGCAGTACTTC
TRBD1 | TRBJ1-2 | few | TRBV7-9 | CASSPQDRDYNGYTF | TGTGCCAGCAGCCCCCAGGACAGGGACTATAATGGCTACACCTTC
TRBD1 | TRBJ2-7 | NA | TRBV6-1 | CASSLRTGSSYEQYF | TGTGCCAGCAGTTTGAGGACAGGGAGCTCCTACGAGCAGTACTTC
NA | TRBJ2-5 | NA | TRBV28 | CASSLVSWGGETQYF | TGTGCCAGCAGTTTAGTGTCGTGGGGAGGAGAGACCCAGTACTTC